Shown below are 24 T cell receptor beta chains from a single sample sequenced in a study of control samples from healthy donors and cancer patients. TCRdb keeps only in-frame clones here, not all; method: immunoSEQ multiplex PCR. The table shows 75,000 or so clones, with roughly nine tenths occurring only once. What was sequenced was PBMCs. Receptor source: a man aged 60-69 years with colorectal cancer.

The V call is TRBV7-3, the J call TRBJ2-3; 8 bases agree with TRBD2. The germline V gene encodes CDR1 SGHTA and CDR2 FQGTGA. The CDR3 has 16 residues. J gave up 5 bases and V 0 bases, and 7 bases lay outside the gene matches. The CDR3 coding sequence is TGTGCCAGCAGCTTAACCCACGGGGGGGCCCAAGATACGCAGTATTTT. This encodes CASSLTHGGAQDTQYF.

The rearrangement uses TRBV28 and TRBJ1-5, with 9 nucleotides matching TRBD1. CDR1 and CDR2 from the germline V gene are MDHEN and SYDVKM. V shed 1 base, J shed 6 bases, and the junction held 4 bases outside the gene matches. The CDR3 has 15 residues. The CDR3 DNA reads TGTGCCAGCAGTTTATCGGACAGGGGCGGTCAGCCCCAGCATTTT. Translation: CASSLSDRGGQPQHF.

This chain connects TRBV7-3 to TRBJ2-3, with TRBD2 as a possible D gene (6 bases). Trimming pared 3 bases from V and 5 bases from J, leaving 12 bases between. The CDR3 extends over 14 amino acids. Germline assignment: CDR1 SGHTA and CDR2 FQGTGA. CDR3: CASSLDGRGDTQYF. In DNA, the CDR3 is TGTGCCAGCAGCTTGGACGGGAGAGGAGATACGCAGTATTTT. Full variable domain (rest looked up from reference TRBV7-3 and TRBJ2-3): GAGVSQTPSNKVTEKGKYVELRCDPISGHTALYWYRQSLGQGPEFLIYFQGTGAADDSGLPNDRFFAVRPEGSVSTLKIQRTERGDSAVYLCASSLDGRGDTQYFGPGTRLTVL.

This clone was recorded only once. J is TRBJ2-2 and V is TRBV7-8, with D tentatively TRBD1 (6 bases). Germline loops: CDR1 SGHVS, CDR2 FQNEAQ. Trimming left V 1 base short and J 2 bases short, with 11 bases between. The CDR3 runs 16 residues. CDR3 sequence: CASSLVSGVNTGELFF. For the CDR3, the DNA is TGTGCCAGCAGCTTAGTCTCAGGGGTTAACACCGGGGAGCTGTTTTTT.

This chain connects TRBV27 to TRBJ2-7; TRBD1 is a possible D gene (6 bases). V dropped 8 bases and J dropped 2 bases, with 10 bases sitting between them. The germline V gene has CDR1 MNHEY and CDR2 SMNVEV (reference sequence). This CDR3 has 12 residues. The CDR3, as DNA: TGTGCCAGCGGGGACACAGCCTACGAGCAGTACTTC. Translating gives CASGDTAYEQYF.

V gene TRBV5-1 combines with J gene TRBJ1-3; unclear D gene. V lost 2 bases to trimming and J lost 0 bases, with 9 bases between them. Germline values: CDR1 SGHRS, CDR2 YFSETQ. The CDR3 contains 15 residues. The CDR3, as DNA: TGCGCCAGCAGCTTTTTGCCAGACTCTGGAAACACCATATATTTT. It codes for CASSFLPDSGNTIYF. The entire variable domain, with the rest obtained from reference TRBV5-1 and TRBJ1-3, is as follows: KAGVTQTPRYLIKTRGQQVTLSCSPISGHRSVSWYQQTPGQGLQFLFEYFSETQRNKGNFPGRFSGRQFSNSRSEMNVSTLELGDSALYLCASSFLPDSGNTIYFGEGSWLTVV.

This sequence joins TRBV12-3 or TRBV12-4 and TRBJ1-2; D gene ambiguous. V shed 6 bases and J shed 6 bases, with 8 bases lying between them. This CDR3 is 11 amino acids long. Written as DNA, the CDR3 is TGTGCCAGCAGCATCCGTAATGGCTACACCTTC. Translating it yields CASSIRNGYTF.

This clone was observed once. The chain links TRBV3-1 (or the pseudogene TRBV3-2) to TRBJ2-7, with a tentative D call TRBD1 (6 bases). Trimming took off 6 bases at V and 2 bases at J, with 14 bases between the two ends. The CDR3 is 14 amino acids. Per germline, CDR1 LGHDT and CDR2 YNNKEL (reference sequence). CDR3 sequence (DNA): TGTGCCAGCAGTTCCAGGGGCGGAACCTACGAGCAGTACTTC. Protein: CASSSRGGTYEQYF.

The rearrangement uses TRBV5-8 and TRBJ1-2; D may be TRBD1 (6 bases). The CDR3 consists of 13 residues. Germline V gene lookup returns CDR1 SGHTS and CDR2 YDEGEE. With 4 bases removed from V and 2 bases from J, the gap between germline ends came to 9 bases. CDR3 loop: CASSPDRNYGYTF. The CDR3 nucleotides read TGTGCCAGCAGCCCCGACAGGAACTATGGCTACACCTTC.

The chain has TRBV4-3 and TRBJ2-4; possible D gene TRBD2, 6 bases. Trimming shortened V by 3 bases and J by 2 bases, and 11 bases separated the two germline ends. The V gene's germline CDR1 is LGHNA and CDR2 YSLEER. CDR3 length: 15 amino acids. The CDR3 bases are TGCGCCAGCAGCCAGGAGGGGTACTCCAAAAACATTCAGTACTTC. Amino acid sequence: CASSQEGYSKNIQYF.

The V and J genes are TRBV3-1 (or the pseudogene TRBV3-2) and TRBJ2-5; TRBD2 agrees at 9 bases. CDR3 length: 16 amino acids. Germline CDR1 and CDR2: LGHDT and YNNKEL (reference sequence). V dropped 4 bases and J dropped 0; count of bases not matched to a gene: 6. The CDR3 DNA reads TGTGCCAGCAGCCTAGCGGGGGCCTCGTACCAAGAGACCCAGTACTTC. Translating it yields CASSLAGASYQETQYF.

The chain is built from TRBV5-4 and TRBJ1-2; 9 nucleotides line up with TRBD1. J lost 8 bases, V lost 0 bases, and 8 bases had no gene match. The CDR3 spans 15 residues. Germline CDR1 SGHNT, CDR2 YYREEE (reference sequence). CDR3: CASSLAGTGLWGYTF. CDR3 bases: TGTGCCAGCAGCTTGGCAGGGACAGGGTTATGGGGCTACACCTTC.

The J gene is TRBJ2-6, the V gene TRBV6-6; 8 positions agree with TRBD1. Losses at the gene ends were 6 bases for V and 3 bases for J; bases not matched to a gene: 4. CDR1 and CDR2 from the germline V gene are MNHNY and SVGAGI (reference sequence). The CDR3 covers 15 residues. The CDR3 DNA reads TGTGCCAGCAGGCCAGGGGGCAGTGGGGCCAACGTCCTGACTTTC. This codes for CASRPGGSGANVLTF.

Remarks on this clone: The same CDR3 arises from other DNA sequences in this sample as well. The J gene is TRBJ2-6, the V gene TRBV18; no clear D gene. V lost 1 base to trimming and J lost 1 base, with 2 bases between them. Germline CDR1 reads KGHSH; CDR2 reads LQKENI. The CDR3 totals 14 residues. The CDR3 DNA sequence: TGTGCCAGCTCACCACGTTCTGGGGCCAACGTCCTGACTTTC. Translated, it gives CASSPRSGANVLTF.

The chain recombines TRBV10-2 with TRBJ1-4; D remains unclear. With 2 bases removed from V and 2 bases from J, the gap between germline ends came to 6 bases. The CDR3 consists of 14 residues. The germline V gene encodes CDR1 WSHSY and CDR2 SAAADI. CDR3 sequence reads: CASSELLTNEKLFF. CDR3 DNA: TGCGCCAGCAGTGAGCTACTTACTAATGAAAAACTGTTTTTT.

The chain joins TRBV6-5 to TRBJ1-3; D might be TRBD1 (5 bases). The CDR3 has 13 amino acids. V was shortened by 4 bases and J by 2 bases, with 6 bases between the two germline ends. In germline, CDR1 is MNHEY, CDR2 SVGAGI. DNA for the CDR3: TGTGCCAGCAGTTGGGACCCTGGAAACACCATATATTTT. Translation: CASSWDPGNTIYF.

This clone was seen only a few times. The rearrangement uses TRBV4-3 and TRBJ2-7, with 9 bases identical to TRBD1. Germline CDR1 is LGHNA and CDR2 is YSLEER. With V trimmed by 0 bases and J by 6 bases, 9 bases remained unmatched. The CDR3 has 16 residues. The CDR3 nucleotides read TGCGCCAGCAGCCAAGATTCGGGACAGGGATTCTCCGAGCAGTACTTC. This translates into CASSQDSGQGFSEQYF.

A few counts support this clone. The CDR3 sequence: CASSLTGGGQPQHF. CDR3 bases: TGTGCCAGCAGTTTAACAGGGGGCGGTCAGCCCCAGCATTTT. The chain couples TRBV28 to TRBJ1-5; 9 bases are a match to TRBD1. The junction had 2 bases not matched to a gene; V was cut back by 2 bases and J by 6 bases. The germline gives CDR1 MDHEN, CDR2 SYDVKM. The CDR3 is made up of 14 amino acids.

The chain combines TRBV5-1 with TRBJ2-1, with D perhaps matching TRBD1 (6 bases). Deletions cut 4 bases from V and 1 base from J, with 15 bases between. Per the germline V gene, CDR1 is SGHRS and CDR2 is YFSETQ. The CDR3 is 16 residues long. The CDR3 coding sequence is TGCGCCAGCAGCCGCGAGGGGGTGGAATCCTACAATGAGCAGTTCTTC. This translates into CASSREGVESYNEQFF.

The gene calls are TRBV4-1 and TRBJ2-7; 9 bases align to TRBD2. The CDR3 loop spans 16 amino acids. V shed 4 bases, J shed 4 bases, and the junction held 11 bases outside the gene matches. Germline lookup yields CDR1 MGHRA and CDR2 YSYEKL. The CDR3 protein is CASSRERLAASYEQYF. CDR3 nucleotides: TGCGCCAGCAGCCGGGAAAGACTAGCGGCATCATACGAGCAGTACTTC.

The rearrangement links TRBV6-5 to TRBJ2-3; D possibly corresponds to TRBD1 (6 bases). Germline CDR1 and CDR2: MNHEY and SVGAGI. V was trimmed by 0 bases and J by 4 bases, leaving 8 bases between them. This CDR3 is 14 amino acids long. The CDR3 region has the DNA TGTGCCAGCAGTTACTCCGACAGGCCAGATACGCAGTATTTT. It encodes CASSYSDRPDTQYF.

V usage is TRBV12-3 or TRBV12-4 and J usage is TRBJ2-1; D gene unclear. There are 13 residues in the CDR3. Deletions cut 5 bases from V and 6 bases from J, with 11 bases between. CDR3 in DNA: TGTGCCAGCAGTCCCGGGCCCAGCAATGAGCAGTTCTTC. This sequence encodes CASSPGPSNEQFF.

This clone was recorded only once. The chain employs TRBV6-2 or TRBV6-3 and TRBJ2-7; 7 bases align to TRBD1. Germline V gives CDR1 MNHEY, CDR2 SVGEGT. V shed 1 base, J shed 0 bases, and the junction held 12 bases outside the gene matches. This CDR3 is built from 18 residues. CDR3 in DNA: TGTGCCAGCAGTTACTTTGGACAGGTCGGAAGTAGCTCCTACGAGCAGTACTTC. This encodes CASSYFGQVGSSSYEQYF.

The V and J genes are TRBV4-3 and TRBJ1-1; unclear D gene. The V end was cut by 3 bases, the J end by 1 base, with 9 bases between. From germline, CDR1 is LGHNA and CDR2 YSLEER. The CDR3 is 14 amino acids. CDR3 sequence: CASSQLTENTEAFF. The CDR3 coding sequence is TGCGCCAGCAGCCAGCTAACAGAGAACACTGAAGCTTTCTTT.